The next 25 T cell receptor beta chains were all read from a single sample in a study of cytomegalovirus exposure and HLA in healthy donors. Repertoires were generated with immunoSEQ multiplex PCR, while TCRdb's copy carries only in-frame clones and drops some. The profile shows around 54,000 clones, approximately 89% of them singletons. The sequencing sample was made of PBMCs. Source of these receptors: a woman younger than 30 in good health and CMV-seropositive.

The chain uses TRBV5-6 and TRBJ2-3; 9 bases match TRBD1. Trimming at V came to 4 bases and at J to 6 bases, leaving 9 bases not matched to a gene. CDR1 and CDR2 (germline): SGHDT, YYEEEE. This CDR3 comprises 15 residues. The CDR3 DNA reads as TGTGCCAGCAGCCCCTGGACAGGGGAGTCGGATACGCAGTATTTT. It codes for CASSPWTGESDTQYF.

The chain recombines TRBV4-3 with TRBJ1-2; D call uncertain. This CDR3 is 15 amino acids long. Germline CDR1 reads LGHNA; CDR2 reads YSLEER. Trimming removed 1 base at V and 0 bases at J, with 9 bases between. CDR3 nucleotide sequence: TGCGCCAGCAGCCAAGGGAGCGGGGCTAACTATGGCTACACCTTC. Translation: CASSQGSGANYGYTF.

The chain recombines TRBV10-3 with TRBJ1-2; 8 nucleotides align to TRBD1. Germline trimming cut 10 bases from V and 8 bases from J; bases unmatched to any gene: 18. CDR1 and CDR2 from the germline V gene are ENHRY and SYGVKD. The CDR3 totals 15 residues. The CDR3 here is CATEGTGRGGSGYTF. As DNA, the CDR3 is TGTGCCACCGAAGGGACAGGTCGTGGAGGATCGGGCTACACCTTC.

V and J are TRBV19 and TRBJ1-3; D is perhaps TRBD1 (5 bases). The CDR3 runs 17 residues. Trimming cost V 4 bases and J 5 bases, with 21 bases left between them. Germline values: CDR1 LNHDA, CDR2 SQIVND (reference sequence). The CDR3 nucleotides are TGTGCCAGTAGTACGCAAGGGGCTGTTTATGTTCGAAACACCATATATTTT. Translation: CASSTQGAVYVRNTIYF.

To note about this clone: This same CDR3 is encoded by further DNA sequences in the sample. V gene TRBV4-3 combines with J gene TRBJ1-1; the D gene is possibly TRBD1 (5 bases). Germline CDR1 reads LGHNA; CDR2 reads YSLEER. Trimming stripped 0 bases from V and 5 bases from J, with 16 bases between. The length of the CDR3 is 16 residues. The CDR3 nucleotides are TGCGCCAGCAGCCAAGATTTGGGAGGTCGGGGGACTGAAGCTTTCTTT. Amino acid sequence: CASSQDLGGRGTEAFF.

The chain couples TRBV5-5 to TRBJ2-7; a possible D gene is TRBD1 (5 bases). The germline V gene has CDR1 SGHKS and CDR2 YYEKEE (reference sequence). The CDR3 runs to 14 residues. Between the trimmed V and J ends, which lost 4 bases and 6 bases, there was a span of 17 bases. The CDR3: CASSVLQSRGEQYF. For the CDR3, the DNA is TGTGCCAGCAGCGTACTGCAGAGTAGGGGCGAGCAGTACTTC. Filled out from reference TRBV5-5 and TRBJ2-7, the complete variable domain reads DAGVTQSPTHLIKTRGQQVTLRCSPISGHKSVSWYQQVLGQGPQFIFQYYEKEERGRGNFPDRFSARQFPNYSSELNVNALLLGDSALYLCASSVLQSRGEQYFGPGTRLTVT.

The chain recombines TRBV4-2 with TRBJ2-3, with 11 positions matching TRBD2. Germline-derived CDR1 and CDR2 are LGHNA and YNFKEQ. The CDR3 runs 18 residues. The trim removed 4 bases at V and 6 bases at J, leaving 15 bases unmatched. DNA of the CDR3: TGTGCCAGCAGCCCGACCCCCACAGCTAGCGGGGGGTCTGATACGCAGTATTTT. Encoded protein: CASSPTPTASGGSDTQYF.

V gene TRBV7-9 combines with J gene TRBJ2-1, with D unresolved. CDR1 SEHNR and CDR2 FQNEAQ come from the germline V gene (reference sequence). The CDR3 totals 12 residues. Trimming removed 5 bases from V and 7 bases from J, with 9 bases in between. In DNA, the CDR3 is TGTGCCAGCAGCCCAAACACGAATGAGCAGTTCTTC. Protein sequence: CASSPNTNEQFF. The full variable domain, rest sourced from reference TRBV7-9 and TRBJ2-1, is DTGVSQNPRHKITKRGQNVTFRCDPISEHNRLYWYRQTLGQGPEFLTYFQNEAQLEKSRLLSDRFSAERPKGSFSTLEIQRTEQGDSAMYLCASSPNTNEQFFGPGTRLTVL.

The V gene is TRBV29-1, the J gene TRBJ2-7; no firm D call. The CDR3 has 14 residues. Per the germline V gene, CDR1 is SQVTM and CDR2 is ANQGSEA. V lost 2 bases and J lost 3, with 14 bases in between. CDR3 in amino acids: CSVERQAGSYEQYF. Here the CDR3 DNA reads TGCAGCGTTGAAAGGCAGGCCGGCAGCTACGAGCAGTACTTC.

This clone has just one count. The gene calls are TRBV10-3 and TRBJ2-2; the match to TRBD1 covers 8 bases. Unmatched junction bases numbered 4, after V lost 9 bases and J lost 4 bases. The germline V gene has CDR1 ENHRY and CDR2 SYGVKD. The CDR3 consists of 13 residues. CDR3 residues: CAMTGAGTGELFF. The CDR3 DNA sequence: TGTGCCATGACAGGGGCGGGCACCGGGGAGCTGTTTTTT.

This chain connects TRBV6-6 to TRBJ2-5; D is possibly TRBD2 (5 bases). The CDR3 is 14 amino acids. The germline gives CDR1 MNHNY, CDR2 SVGAGI (reference sequence). The ends were cut back, 3 bases at V and 6 bases at J, with 14 bases in the middle. The CDR3 reads CASSYSIQRKTQYF. DNA of the CDR3: TGTGCCAGCAGTTATTCGATACAGCGGAAGACCCAGTACTTC.

Only one count was recorded for this clone. The chain employs TRBV5-1 and TRBJ1-2, with D tentatively TRBD1 (5 bases). The CDR3 runs to 17 residues. Looked up from germline, CDR1 is SGHRS and CDR2 is YFSETQ. Trimming stripped 4 bases from V and 4 bases from J, with 23 bases between. The chain's CDR3 is CASSPDASGAQGYGYTF. CDR3 DNA: TGCGCCAGCAGCCCCGACGCGAGTGGGGCTCAAGGCTATGGCTACACCTTC. Full variable domain (remainder filled in from reference TRBV5-1 and TRBJ1-2): KAGVTQTPRYLIKTRGQQVTLSCSPISGHRSVSWYQQTPGQGLQFLFEYFSETQRNKGNFPGRFSGRQFSNSRSEMNVSTLELGDSALYLCASSPDASGAQGYGYTFGSGTRLTVV.

This clone rates as medium-sized (0.01 to 0.1%). V gene TRBV4-2 combines with J gene TRBJ1-4; D gene ambiguous. V lost 4 bases to trimming and J lost 5 bases, with 11 bases between them. This CDR3 has 14 residues. Germline V CDR1 and CDR2: LGHNA, YNFKEQ. CDR3 in amino acids: CASSPETGNEKLFF. DNA of the CDR3: TGTGCCAGCAGCCCCGAGACTGGGAATGAAAAACTGTTTTTT.

This clone was seen once. This rearrangement joins TRBV19 to TRBJ1-6; TRBD1 matches at 9 bases. This CDR3 is built from 14 residues. V shed 5 bases and J 8 bases; nucleotides not matched to a gene: 4. The germline CDR1 and CDR2 sequences are LNHDA and SQIVND (reference sequence). The CDR3 reads CASSRDRGDSPLHF. In DNA, the CDR3 is TGTGCCAGTAGTCGTGACAGGGGGGATTCACCCCTCCACTTT.

The chain employs TRBV5-1 and TRBJ2-3, with TRBD2 matching over 10 bases. CDR3 size: 17 residues. The J segment lost 0 bases and the V segment lost 4 bases, leaving 8 bases of the junction unmatched. Germline CDR1 is SGHRS and CDR2 is YFSETQ. The CDR3 loop reads CASSPEIAGGSTDTQYF. CDR3 coding DNA: TGCGCCAGCAGCCCCGAAATAGCGGGGGGAAGCACAGATACGCAGTATTTT. The variable domain in full, completed from reference TRBV5-1 and TRBJ2-3, reads KAGVTQTPRYLIKTRGQQVTLSCSPISGHRSVSWYQQTPGQGLQFLFEYFSETQRNKGNFPGRFSGRQFSNSRSEMNVSTLELGDSALYLCASSPEIAGGSTDTQYFGPGTRLTVL.

This sequence joins TRBV13 and TRBJ2-7, with 8 positions matching TRBD1. The V gene end was trimmed by 2 bases and the J gene end by 4 bases; junction bases not matched to a gene: 7. The CDR3 loop spans 15 amino acids. Looked up from germline, CDR1 is PRHDT and CDR2 is FYEKMQ (reference sequence). DNA for the CDR3: TGTGCCAGCAGCTTAAGGACAGGGACGAGTTACGAGCAGTACTTC. It yields the protein CASSLRTGTSYEQYF. The whole variable domain, filled in from reference TRBV13 and TRBJ2-7, reads AAGVIQSPRHLIKEKRETATLKCYPIPRHDTVYWYQQGPGQDPQFLISFYEKMQSDKGSIPDRFSAQQFSDYHSELNMSSLELGDSALYFCASSLRTGTSYEQYFGPGTRLTVT.

The chain carries TRBV4-2 and TRBJ2-3; 12 nucleotides match TRBD2. V lost 1 base, J lost 1 base, and 3 bases stayed unmatched. Germline lookup yields CDR1 LGHNA and CDR2 YNFKEQ. The CDR3 has 17 amino acids. As DNA, the CDR3 is TGTGCCAGCAGCCAAGTGTCTAGCGGGGGGGGCACAGATACGCAGTATTTT. Amino acids: CASSQVSSGGGTDTQYF.

This chain connects TRBV4-3 to TRBJ1-6; D unclear. Germline CDR1 reads LGHNA; CDR2 reads YSLEER. Trimming stripped 1 base from V and 12 bases from J, with 19 bases between. CDR3 size: 16 residues. The CDR3 loop is CASSQGVTADSGPLHF. The CDR3 bases are TGCGCCAGCAGCCAAGGGGTTACGGCCGATTCAGGACCCCTCCACTTT.

This rearrangement joins TRBV9 to TRBJ1-1; D is ambiguous. Trimming removed 0 bases from V and 3 bases from J, with 12 bases in between. This CDR3 contains 15 residues. The germline V gene has CDR1 SGDLS and CDR2 YYNGEE. CDR3 nucleotide sequence: TGTGCCAGCAGCGTAGATCGGTACGGGGACACTGAAGCTTTCTTT. Translation gives CASSVDRYGDTEAFF.

The chain couples TRBV6-5 to TRBJ2-7; D remains unclear. CDR1 is MNHEY and CDR2 is SVGAGI in the germline V gene. Trimming pared 6 bases from V and 2 bases from J, leaving 14 bases between. CDR3 length: 14 amino acids. The CDR3 is CASSVTRQAYEQYF. DNA for the CDR3: TGTGCCAGCAGCGTCACTCGACAAGCCTACGAGCAGTACTTC.

The J gene is TRBJ2-2, the V gene TRBV9; weak D call: TRBD2 (6 bases). This CDR3 spans 20 amino acids. Looked up from germline, CDR1 is SGDLS and CDR2 is YYNGEE. V dropped 3 bases and J dropped 6 bases, with 30 bases sitting between them. In DNA, the CDR3 is TGTGCCAGCAGCGGGAGACTAGGGAGTTCACGTGGATCTAGCGCCGGGGAGCTGTTTTTT. It codes for CASSGRLGSSRGSSAGELFF.

The chain employs TRBV6-1 and TRBJ1-3, with D maybe TRBD1 (6 bases). V lost 6 bases and J 3 bases, leaving 12 bases between the germline ends. CDR3 length: 14 amino acids. From germline, CDR1 is MNHNS and CDR2 SASEGT. Here the CDR3 reads CASSSGDSGNTIYF. CDR3 sequence (DNA): TGTGCCAGCAGCTCAGGGGATAGTGGAAACACCATATATTTT.

The chain has TRBV14 and TRBJ2-3, with 10 bases that match TRBD1. Trimming took 1 base from V and 5 from J; bases not matched to a gene: 15. Germline V gene data show CDR1 as SGHDN and CDR2 as FVKESK. The CDR3 is 19 amino acids. CDR3 DNA sequence: TGTGCCAGCAGCCAAGCCCCTCCGGGTGGGACAGGGGCTAGAGATACGCAGTATTTT. Residues: CASSQAPPGGTGARDTQYF.

The count of this clone is one. The V call is TRBV5-1, the J call TRBJ1-1; D perhaps matches TRBD1 (6 bases). Germline V gene data show CDR1 as SGHRS and CDR2 as YFSETQ. V was pared by 5 bases and J by 4 bases, with 12 bases between. This CDR3 comprises 13 residues. CDR3 in DNA: TGCGCCAGCAGGGACAGTTTAGGCACTGAAGCTTTCTTT. Translation gives CASRDSLGTEAFF.

This chain joins TRBV10-3 and TRBJ2-5; 10 nucleotides line up with TRBD2. Germline V gene data show CDR1 as ENHRY and CDR2 as SYGVKD. The CDR3 has 14 residues. V shed 2 bases and J 9 bases; nucleotides not matched to a gene: 6. CDR3 protein: CAISEPLAGMAQYF. The CDR3 DNA reads TGTGCCATCAGTGAGCCACTAGCGGGGATGGCCCAGTACTTC.